This T cell receptor (beta chain) came from a study of identical twins. Broader study findings: The more abundant beta clonotypes in cord blood had fewer insertions, and memory repertoires did not show this. Conclusions rested on cross-sectional statistics rather than following the same donors.

TCRdb independently ran MiXCR on the 5' RACE reads; one entry per CDR3 protein. The sample includes hundreds of thousands of distinct CDR3 sequences, approximately 9% of them seen just once. This clonotype came up a few times. The antigen remains unidentified. The germline V gene has CDR1 MNHEY and CDR2 SMNVEV (reference sequence). The CDR3 length is 14 residues. V gave up 8 bases and J gave up 5 bases; unmatched junction bases: 9. The same data also contributed to another study, on yellow fever vaccine responses in identical twins. That publication notes: The T cell response to vaccination in identical twins was reportedly partly convergent and partly personalized.

The sequence was obtained from a woman younger than 35 in good health. The sequenced material came from PBMCs. This chain joins TRBV27 and TRBJ2-5; 9 bases map to TRBD1. CDR3 amino acids: CASGTGGLMETQYF. The CDR3 bases are TGTGCCAGCGGAACAGGGGGCTTGATGGAGACCCAGTACTTC.